A selection of T cell receptor beta chains follows, all from one sample in a study of blood T cell repertoires in COVID-19. Assay used: immunoSEQ multiplex PCR; TCRdb lists only in-frame clones, some missing. The sample shows fewer than 300,000 clones, 82% of them seen only once. The sequenced material came from peripheral blood. These receptors were collected from a woman between 18 and 29 years old with acute or convalescent COVID-19. The CDR3 runs from the conserved cysteine through the conserved F or W. The order of the fields is V gene, D gene, J gene, CDR3 DNA, CDR3 protein. A D gene is named only where the DNA matches it firmly.

V: TRBV7-2
D: TRBD1
J: TRBJ1-1
DNA: TGTGCCAGCAGCCCAGGACAGGGTGGGATGAACACTGAAGCTTTCTTT
CDR3: CASSPGQGGMNTEAFF

V: TRBV14
D: NA
J: TRBJ2-1
DNA: TGTGCCAGCAGCCAAGTGACTAGTTCCCACAATGAGCAGTTCTTC
CDR3: CASSQVTSSHNEQFF

V: TRBV5-6
D: NA
J: TRBJ1-2
DNA: TGTGCCAGCAGCCTTTACAGTTCCGGCTACACCTTC
CDR3: CASSLYSSGYTF

V: TRBV4-3
D: TRBD2
J: TRBJ2-1
DNA: TGCGCCAGCGGCGCCGATAGCGGGAGGGCGAATGAGCAGTTCTTC
CDR3: CASGADSGRANEQFF

V: TRBV30
D: NA
J: TRBJ2-7
DNA: TGTGCCTGGAGTACGGGCCAGGGGTTCTACGAGCAGTACTTC
CDR3: CAWSTGQGFYEQYF

V: TRBV18
D: TRBD1
J: TRBJ1-1
DNA: TGTGCCAGCTCACCACCCCGACAGGGGTTTGGAGAAGCTTTCTTT
CDR3: CASSPPRQGFGEAFF

V: TRBV30
D: NA
J: TRBJ2-7
DNA: TGTGCCTCTCAGGGACTCACCCTGGGCGAGCAGTACTTC
CDR3: CASQGLTLGEQYF

V: TRBV6-5
D: TRBD2
J: TRBJ2-3
DNA: TGTGCCAGCAGGAGTACTAGCGATTCGCAGTATTTT
CDR3: CASRSTSDSQYF

V: TRBV15
D: NA
J: TRBJ1-2
DNA: TGTGCCACCAGCAGAGGTGGACAGAACTATGGCTACACCTTC
CDR3: CATSRGGQNYGYTF

V: TRBV3-1/TRBV3-2
D: NA
J: TRBJ2-2
DNA: TGTGCCAGCAGCCCCCCTAGCCTCTTAAACACCGGGGAGCTGTTTTTT
CDR3: CASSPPSLLNTGELFF

V: TRBV4-2
D: NA
J: TRBJ1-4
DNA: TGTGCCAGCAGGGCGGGATGGCGGCGGGATAATGAAAAACTGTTTTTT
CDR3: CASRAGWRRDNEKLFF